Sequencing of this TCR beta chain was carried out in a study of blood T cell repertoires in COVID-19. At the level of the study: Donors in the United States, Italy and Spain gave samples during acute or convalescent COVID-19.

The count of this clone is one. The assay was immunoSEQ multiplex PCR, and TCRdb's table has in-frame clones only and misses some. The data show about 120,000 clones, with roughly 88% seen just once and 0.88% held by the top ten. The CDR3 runs 15 residues. The V end was cut by 2 bases, the J end by 4 bases, with 15 bases between. Per the germline V gene, CDR1 is SGHNT and CDR2 is YYREEE (reference sequence). V and J are TRBV5-4 and TRBJ1-1, with a tentative D call TRBD1 (5 bases). The sequence derives from a woman aged 50 to 60 with active or convalescent COVID-19. The sample comprised peripheral blood. CDR3 bases: TGTGCCAGCAGCTTAAACCCAACCGGGGGCACTGAAGCTTTCTTT. Amino acid sequence: CASSLNPTGGTEAFF.